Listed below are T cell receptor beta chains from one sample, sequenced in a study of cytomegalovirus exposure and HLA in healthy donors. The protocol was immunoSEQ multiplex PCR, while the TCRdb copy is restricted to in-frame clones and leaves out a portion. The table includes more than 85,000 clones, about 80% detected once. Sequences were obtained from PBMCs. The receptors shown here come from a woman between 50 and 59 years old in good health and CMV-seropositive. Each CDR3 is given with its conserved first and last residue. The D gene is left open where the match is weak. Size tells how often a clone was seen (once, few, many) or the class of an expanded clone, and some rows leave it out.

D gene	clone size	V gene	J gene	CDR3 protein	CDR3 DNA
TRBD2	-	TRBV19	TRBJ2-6	CASSPAGGPSGANVLTF	TGTGCCAGTAGTCCAGCGGGGGGGCCCTCTGGGGCCAACGTCCTGACTTTC
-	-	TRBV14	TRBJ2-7	CASSHRGVQSYEQYF	TGTGCCAGCAGCCATAGAGGCGTACAATCCTACGAGCAGTACTTC
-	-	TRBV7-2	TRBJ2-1	CASRLDRAGEQFF	TGTGCCAGCAGACTGGATAGGGCGGGTGAGCAGTTCTTC
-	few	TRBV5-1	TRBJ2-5	CASSLVRGETQYF	TGCGCCAGCAGCTTGGTCCGAGGCGAGACCCAGTACTTC
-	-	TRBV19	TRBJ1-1	CASTRGQLNTEAFF	TGTGCCAGTACCAGGGGTCAGTTGAACACTGAAGCTTTCTTT
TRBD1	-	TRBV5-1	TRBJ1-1	CASSPTGENTEAFF	TGCGCCAGCAGCCCCACAGGGGAGAACACTGAAGCTTTCTTT
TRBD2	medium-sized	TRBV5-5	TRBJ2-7	CASSPTSGTTSYEQYF	TGTGCCAGCAGCCCGACTAGCGGGACCACATCCTACGAGCAGTACTTC
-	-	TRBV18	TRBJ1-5	CASSRGPLREPQHF	TGTGCCAGCTCCCGCGGGCCCCTCCGGGAGCCCCAGCATTTT
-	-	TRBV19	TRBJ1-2	CASSREQNYGYTF	TGTGCCAGTAGTAGAGAACAGAACTATGGCTACACCTTC
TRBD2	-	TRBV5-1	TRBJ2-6	CASSLAGGGGANVLTF	TGCGCCAGCAGCTTGGCCGGGGGGGGTGGGGCCAACGTCCTGACTTTC
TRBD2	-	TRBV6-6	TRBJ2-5	CASSSVGGDETQYF	TGTGCCAGCAGTTCAGTGGGAGGGGACGAGACCCAGTACTTC
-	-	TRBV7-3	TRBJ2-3	CASSLDSSTDTQYF	TGTGCCAGCAGCTTAGACTCTAGCACAGATACGCAGTATTTT
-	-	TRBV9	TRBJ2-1	CASSVATGNEQFF	TGTGCCAGCAGCGTAGCTACGGGGAATGAGCAGTTCTTC
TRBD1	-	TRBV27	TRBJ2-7	CASSLAPPGQLYEQYF	TGTGCCAGCAGTTTGGCTCCCCCGGGACAGTTATACGAGCAGTACTTC
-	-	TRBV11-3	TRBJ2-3	CASSFGADTQYF	TGTGCCAGCAGCTTTGGAGCAGATACGCAGTATTTT
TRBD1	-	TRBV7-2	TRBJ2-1	CASSRRGTGSYNEQFF	TGTGCCAGCAGCCGAAGAGGGACAGGCTCTTACAATGAGCAGTTCTTC
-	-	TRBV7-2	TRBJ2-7	CASSLGRLATYEQYF	TGTGCCAGCAGCTTAGGTCGGTTAGCAACCTACGAGCAGTACTTC
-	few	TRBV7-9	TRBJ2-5	CASSLGPSLAETQYF	TGTGCCAGCAGCTTAGGGCCCAGTTTAGCCGAGACCCAGTACTTC
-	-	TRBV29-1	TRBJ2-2	CSVEISGSRDTGELFF	TGCAGCGTTGAAATAAGTGGGAGTAGGGACACCGGGGAGCTGTTTTTT
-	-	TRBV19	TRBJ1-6	CASSIGTADSPLHF	TGTGCCAGTAGTATAGGTACAGCCGATTCACCCCTCCACTTT
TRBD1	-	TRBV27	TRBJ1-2	CASGTAYGYTF	TGTGCCAGCGGGACAGCCTATGGCTACACCTTC
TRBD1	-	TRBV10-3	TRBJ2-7	CAISESDRAYEQYF	TGTGCCATCAGTGAGTCGGACAGGGCCTACGAGCAGTACTTC
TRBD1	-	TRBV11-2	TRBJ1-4	CASSVGQGREKLFF	TGTGCCAGCAGCGTTGGACAGGGCAGAGAAAAACTGTTTTTT
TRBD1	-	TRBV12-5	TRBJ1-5	CASGQTGSNQPQHF	TGTGCTAGTGGTCAGACAGGGAGCAATCAGCCCCAGCATTTT
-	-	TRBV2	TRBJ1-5	CASREQGRSNQPQHF	TGTGCCAGCAGGGAACAGGGAAGAAGCAATCAGCCCCAGCATTTT
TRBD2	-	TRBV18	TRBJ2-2	CASSPGLAGTNTGELFF	TGTGCCAGCTCACCGGGACTAGCGGGGACGAACACCGGGGAGCTGTTTTTT
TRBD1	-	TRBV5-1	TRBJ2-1	CASSRYRGLDEQFF	TGCGCCAGCAGCCGATACAGGGGGCTGGATGAGCAGTTCTTC
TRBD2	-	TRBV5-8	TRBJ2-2	CASSLDSGRADGELFF	TGTGCCAGCAGCTTGGATAGCGGGAGGGCCGACGGGGAGCTGTTTTTT
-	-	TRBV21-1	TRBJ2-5	CASSAGLAGVAQYF	TGTGCCAGCAGCGCGGGACTAGCGGGAGTTGCCCAGTACTTC
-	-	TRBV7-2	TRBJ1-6	CASSLGPAGSPLHF	TGTGCCAGCAGCTTAGGCCCCGCGGGGTCACCCCTCCACTTT
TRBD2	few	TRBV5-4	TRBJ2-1	CASSGLSGTSGGPYNEQFF	TGTGCCAGCAGCGGCCTATCCGGGACTAGCGGGGGGCCCTACAATGAGCAGTTCTTC
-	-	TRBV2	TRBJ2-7	CASTAGPTSYEQYF	TGTGCCAGCACTGCGGGGCCCACCTCCTACGAGCAGTACTTC
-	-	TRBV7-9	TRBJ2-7	CSSSWGHSEQYF	TGTTCCAGCAGCTGGGGACATTCCGAGCAGTACTTC
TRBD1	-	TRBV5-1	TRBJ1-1	CASSIGQGGQAFF	TGCGCCAGCAGCATCGGACAGGGTGGACAGGCTTTCTTT
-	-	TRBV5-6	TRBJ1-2	CASSLGADYGYTF	TGTGCCAGCAGCTTGGGGGCTGACTATGGCTACACCTTC
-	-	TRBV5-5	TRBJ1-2	CASSFLEAHGYTF	TGTGCCAGCAGCTTTCTCGAGGCTCACGGCTACACCTTC
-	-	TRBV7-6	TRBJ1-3	CASSPAVGSPASGNTIYF	TGTGCCAGCAGCCCAGCGGTCGGGAGCCCTGCCTCTGGAAACACCATATATTTT
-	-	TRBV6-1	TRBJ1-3	CASSERQPIYF	TGTGCCAGCAGTGAGCGACAGCCTATTTATTTT
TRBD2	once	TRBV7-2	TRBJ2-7	CASSLVRGGADEQYF	TGTGCCAGCAGCTTAGTTCGCGGGGGGGCAGACGAGCAGTACTTC
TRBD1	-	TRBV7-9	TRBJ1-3	CSSSLDRGSGNTIYF	TGTTCCAGCAGCTTAGACAGGGGGTCTGGAAACACCATATATTTT
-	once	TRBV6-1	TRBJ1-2	CASSRSTGSTYGYTF	TGTGCCAGCAGCCGATCTACAGGGTCTACCTATGGCTACACCTTC
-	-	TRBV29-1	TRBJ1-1	CSVGRGGNTEAFF	TGCAGCGTTGGGAGGGGAGGGAACACTGAAGCTTTCTTT
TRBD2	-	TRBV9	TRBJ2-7	CASSPGIAGAEQYF	TGTGCCAGCAGCCCAGGAATAGCGGGAGCCGAGCAGTACTTC
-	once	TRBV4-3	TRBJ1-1	CASSPGGAYTEAFF	TGCGCCAGCAGCCCCGGCGGGGCTTACACTGAAGCTTTCTTT
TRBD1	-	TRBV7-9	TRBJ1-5	CASSPGTGNNQPQHF	TGTGCCAGCAGCCCAGGGACAGGAAATAATCAGCCCCAGCATTTT
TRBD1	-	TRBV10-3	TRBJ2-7	CAIGDRVPYEQYF	TGTGCCATCGGGGACAGGGTACCCTACGAGCAGTACTTC
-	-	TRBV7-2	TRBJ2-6	CASSLGRISGANGLTF	TGTGCCAGCAGCTTAGGACGGATCTCTGGGGCCAACGGCCTGACTTTC
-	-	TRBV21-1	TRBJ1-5	CASSKGQVDQPQHF	TGTGCCAGCAGCAAGGGACAGGTGGATCAGCCCCAGCATTTT
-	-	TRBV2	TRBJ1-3	CASSRRETGNTIYF	TGTGCCAGTTCAAGGCGGGAAACTGGAAACACCATATATTTT
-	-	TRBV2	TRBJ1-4	CASSFREKLFF	TGTGCCAGCAGTTTCAGGGAAAAACTGTTTTTT
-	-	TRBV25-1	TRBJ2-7	CASNAGRTGNEQYF	TGTGCCAGCAACGCGGGAAGGACGGGAAACGAGCAGTACTTC
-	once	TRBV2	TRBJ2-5	CASSDSWSRGETQYF	TGTGCCAGCAGTGATTCATGGTCCAGAGGAGAGACCCAGTACTTC
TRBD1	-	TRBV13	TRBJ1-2	CASSTRTGNIYGYTF	TGTGCCAGCAGCACCCGGACAGGGAATATATATGGCTACACCTTC
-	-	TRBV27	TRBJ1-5	CATAGGPGKPQHF	TGTGCCACCGCCGGGGGGCCAGGGAAGCCCCAGCATTTT
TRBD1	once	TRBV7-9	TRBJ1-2	CASRPGTGGHGYTF	TGTGCCAGCAGGCCCGGGACAGGGGGCCATGGCTACACCTTC
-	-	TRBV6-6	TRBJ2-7	CASTHTIGYEQYF	TGTGCCAGCACCCATACCATCGGGTACGAGCAGTACTTC
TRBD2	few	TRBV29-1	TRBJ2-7	CSVEGGAGGSYEQYF	TGCAGCGTTGAAGGGGGGGCGGGGGGCTCCTACGAGCAGTACTTC